These T cell receptor beta chains were read from a single sample in a study of blood T cell repertoires in COVID-19. The repertoire was sequenced with immunoSEQ multiplex PCR; TCRdb's copy has only in-frame clones and lacks some. The sample contains 15,000 to 20,000 clones, 70% to 90% of which appear only once. The sample comprised peripheral blood. These receptors all come from a human donor with active COVID-19. The donor label of this sample is uncertain. The CDR3 runs from the conserved cysteine through the conserved F or W. A D gene is named only where the DNA matches it firmly. The size of a clone is reported for some rows only, either as once, few or many, or as a class for expanded clones.

v_gene	d_gene	abundance	len	j_gene	CDR3nt	CDR3aa
TRBV6-2/TRBV6-3	TRBD1	-	15	TRBJ2-7	TGTGCCAGCAGTTACTCATGGACAGGGTCCTACGAGCAGTACTTC	CASSYSWTGSYEQYF
TRBV20-1	TRBD1	-	14	TRBJ1-6	TGCAGTGCTAGTACGGGACAGGGTATTCTTCCCCTCCACTTT	CSASTGQGILPLHF
TRBV9	-	-	17	TRBJ1-3	TGTGCCAGCAGCCCTCAACAGGGCCTGAGCTCTGGAAACACCATATATTTT	CASSPQQGLSSGNTIYF
TRBV11-3	-	-	12	TRBJ2-1	TGTGCCAGCAGCTTAGCAACAGGTTGGCAGTTCTTC	CASSLATGWQFF
TRBV18	TRBD1	-	13	TRBJ1-6	TGTGCCAGCTCACCAGAGGACAGGGCCGTCCTCCACTTT	CASSPEDRAVLHF
TRBV9	TRBD2	-	16	TRBJ2-3	TGTGCCAGCAGCGTAGATACGGGACTAGCGACCCCGACGCAGTATTTT	CASSVDTGLATPTQYF
TRBV7-3	TRBD2	-	15	TRBJ2-2	TGTGCCAGCAGCTCCCCGGGACTAGCGGTCGGGGAGCTGTTTTTT	CASSSPGLAVGELFF
TRBV19	TRBD1	-	14	TRBJ1-5	TGTGCCAGTAGTCCACAGGGGAGCAATCAGCCCCAGCATTTT	CASSPQGSNQPQHF
TRBV11-3	-	-	14	TRBJ1-6	TGTGCCAGCAGCTTAGAGCAGGGAAGGTCACCCCTCCACTTT	CASSLEQGRSPLHF
TRBV7-2	-	-	15	TRBJ2-2	TGTGCCAGCAGCTTAGAGTTCGCCGGGTCCGGGGAGCTGTTTTTT	CASSLEFAGSGELFF
TRBV5-1	TRBD1	-	15	TRBJ1-2	TGCGCCAGCAGCGGAAACGACAGGGGTGCCTATGGCTACACCTTC	CASSGNDRGAYGYTF
TRBV7-2	TRBD1	once	13	TRBJ2-1	TGTGCCAGCAGCTTAGAGGACAGGGGCCAGCAGTTCTTC	CASSLEDRGQQFF